The clone carrying this TCR beta chain turned up a few times. Germline V lookup: CDR1 MNHNS, CDR2 SASEGT. The ends lost 8 bases at V and 4 bases at J; junction bases unmatched: 5. The CDR3 consists of 13 residues. The time point: naive CD8 control sorted from an acute-time-point sample. Surface staining used CD3, CD8 and CD45RO, with dead cells excluded. The record originates from a study of CD8 T cells in acute hepatitis C reinfection. The repertoire was sequenced with immunoSEQ multiplex PCR; TCRdb's copy has only in-frame clones and lacks some. Here the sample spans over 35,000 clones, 80% to 90% being singletons.

The sequence derives from a man aged 30 to 39 with chronic hepatitis C. The sample taken for sequencing was naive CD8+ T cells from PBMCs. The rearrangement uses TRBV6-1 and TRBJ1-5, with 7 bases lining up with TRBD1. CDR3 DNA: TGTGCCAGCGGGACAGTTGGGAATCAGCCCCAGCATTTT. This codes for CASGTVGNQPQHF.